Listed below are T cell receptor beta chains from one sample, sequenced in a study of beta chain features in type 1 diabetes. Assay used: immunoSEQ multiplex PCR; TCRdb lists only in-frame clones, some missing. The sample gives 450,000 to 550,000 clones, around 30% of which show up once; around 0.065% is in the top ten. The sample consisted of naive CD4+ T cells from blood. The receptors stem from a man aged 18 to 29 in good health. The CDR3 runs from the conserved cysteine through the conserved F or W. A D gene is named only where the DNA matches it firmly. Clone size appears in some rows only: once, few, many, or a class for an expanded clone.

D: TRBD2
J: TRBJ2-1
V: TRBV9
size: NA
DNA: TGTGCCAGCGGGCGTCGGATAGCGGGACCCTCCAGCTCCTACAATGAGCAGTTCTTC
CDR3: CASGRRIAGPSSSYNEQFF

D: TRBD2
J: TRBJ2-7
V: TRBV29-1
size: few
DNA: TGCAGCGTTGTTCCTCTTTCTAGCGGGAGCTCAACCGAGCAGTACTTC
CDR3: CSVVPLSSGSSTEQYF

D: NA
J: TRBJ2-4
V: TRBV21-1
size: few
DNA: TGTGCCAGCAGCAACACGGGATTAGCCAAAAACATTCAGTACTTC
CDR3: CASSNTGLAKNIQYF

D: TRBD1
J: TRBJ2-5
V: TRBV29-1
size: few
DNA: TGCAGCGTGACGTATTCCGGGACAGGGGGGACCCAGTACTTC
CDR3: CSVTYSGTGGTQYF

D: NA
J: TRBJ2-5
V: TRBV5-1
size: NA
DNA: TGCGCCAGCAGCTTGGGGGCGGAGACCCAGTACTTC
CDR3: CASSLGAETQYF

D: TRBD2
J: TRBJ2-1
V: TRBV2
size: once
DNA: TGTGCCAGCAGCGACTCGAGCGGGAGGGCCTCGATAAATGAGCAGTTCTTC
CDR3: CASSDSSGRASINEQFF

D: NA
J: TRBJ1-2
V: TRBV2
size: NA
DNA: TGTGCCAGCAGTGAACAGGGGAACTATGGCTACACCTTC
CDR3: CASSEQGNYGYTF

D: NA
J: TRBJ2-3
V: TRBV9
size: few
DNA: TGTGCCAGCAGCGTAAGTACAGGGAGCACAGATACGCAGTATTTT
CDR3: CASSVSTGSTDTQYF

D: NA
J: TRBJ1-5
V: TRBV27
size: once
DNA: TGTGCCAGCAGTTCGGGAGGGGGTAGCAATCAGCCCCAGCATTTT
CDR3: CASSSGGGSNQPQHF

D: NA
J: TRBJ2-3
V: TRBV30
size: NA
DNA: TGTGCCTGGATGAGTCTTCTTTCGGGGCAGTATTTT
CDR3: CAWMSLLSGQYF

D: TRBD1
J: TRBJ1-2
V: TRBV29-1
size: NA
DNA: TGCAGCGTTGGACCCGGGACAGGGGGAACCAACTATGGCTACACCTTC
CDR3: CSVGPGTGGTNYGYTF

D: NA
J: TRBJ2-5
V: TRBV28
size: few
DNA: TGTGCCAGCAGTTCCGCGAGAGGGTGGCAAGAGACCCAGTACTTC
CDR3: CASSSARGWQETQYF

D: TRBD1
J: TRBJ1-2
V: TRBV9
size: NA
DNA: TGTGCCAGCAGCGTCCGGACAGGCGACTATGGCTACACCTTC
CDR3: CASSVRTGDYGYTF

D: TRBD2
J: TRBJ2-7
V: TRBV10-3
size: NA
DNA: TGTGCCATCAGCAGACTAGCCTCCGAGCAGTACTTC
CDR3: CAISRLASEQYF

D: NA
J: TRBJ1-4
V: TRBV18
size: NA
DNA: TGTGCCAGCTCACCAACTAATGAAAAACTGTTTTTT
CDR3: CASSPTNEKLFF

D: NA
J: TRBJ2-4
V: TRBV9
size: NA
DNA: TGTGCCAGCAGCGTAGGCAGGCTAGCCAAAAACATTCAGTACTTC
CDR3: CASSVGRLAKNIQYF

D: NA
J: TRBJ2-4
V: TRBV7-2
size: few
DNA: TGTGCCAGCAACCTGGGGAGGCCCCTCTTAGCCAAAAACATTCAGTACTTC
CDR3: CASNLGRPLLAKNIQYF

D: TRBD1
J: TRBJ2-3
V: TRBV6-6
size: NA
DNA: TGTGCCCTCGGCACAGGGGCGGGAGATACGCAGTATTTT
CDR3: CALGTGAGDTQYF

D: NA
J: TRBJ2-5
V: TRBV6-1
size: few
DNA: TGTGCCAGCAGTGATCAGGGACAAGAGACCCAGTACTTC
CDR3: CASSDQGQETQYF

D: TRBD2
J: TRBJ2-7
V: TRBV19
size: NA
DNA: TGTGCCAGTAGTGTTACTAGCGGGAGTACGTACGAGCAGTACTTC
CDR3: CASSVTSGSTYEQYF

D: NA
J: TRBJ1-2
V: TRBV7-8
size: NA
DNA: TGTGCCAGCAGCTTCACATCGAGGTTTGGCTACACCTTC
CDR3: CASSFTSRFGYTF

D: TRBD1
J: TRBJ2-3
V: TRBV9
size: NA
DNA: TGTGCCAGCAGCCTTGGGGGACAGTACACAGATACGCAGTATTTT
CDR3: CASSLGGQYTDTQYF

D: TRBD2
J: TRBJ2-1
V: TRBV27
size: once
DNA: TGTGCCAGCAGTTTGTTACTAGCGGGAGGACACAATGAGCAGTTCTTC
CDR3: CASSLLLAGGHNEQFF

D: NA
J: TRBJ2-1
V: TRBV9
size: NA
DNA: TGTGCCAGCAGCGTAGCCAGGGACAATGAGCAGTTCTTC
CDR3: CASSVARDNEQFF

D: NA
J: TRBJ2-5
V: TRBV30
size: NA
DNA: TGTGCCTGGAGTGTACGAGGGGTAGCGGCACAGTACTTC
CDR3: CAWSVRGVAAQYF

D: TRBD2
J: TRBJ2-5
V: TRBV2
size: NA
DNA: TGTGCCAGCAGTGTTTTGCGGGAGGGTGCGGAGACCCAGTACTTC
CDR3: CASSVLREGAETQYF

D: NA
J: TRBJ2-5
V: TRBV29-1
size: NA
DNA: TGCAGCGTGCAGGGGAAGGAGACCCAGTACTTC
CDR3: CSVQGKETQYF

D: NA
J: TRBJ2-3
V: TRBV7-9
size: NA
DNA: TGTGCCAGCAGCTTGGTAGATACGCAGTATTTT
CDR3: CASSLVDTQYF

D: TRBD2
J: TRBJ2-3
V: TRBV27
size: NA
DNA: TGTGCCAGCAGCCTAGCGGGAGTTAGCACAGATACGCAGTATTTT
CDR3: CASSLAGVSTDTQYF

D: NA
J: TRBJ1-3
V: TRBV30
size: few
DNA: TGTGCCTGGAGTGTACTGGGAAACACCATATATTTT
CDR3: CAWSVLGNTIYF

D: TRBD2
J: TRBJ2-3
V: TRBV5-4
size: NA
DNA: TGTGCCACCTTGGCTAGCGGGCGGTTAGCAAATACGCAGTATTTT
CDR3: CATLASGRLANTQYF

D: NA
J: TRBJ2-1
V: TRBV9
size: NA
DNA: TGTGCCAGCAGCGTGGAACGCTACAATGAGCAGTTCTTC
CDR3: CASSVERYNEQFF

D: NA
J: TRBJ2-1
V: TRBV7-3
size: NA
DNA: TGTGCCAGCAGCAAGGACAGTTACAATGAGCAGTTCTTC
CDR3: CASSKDSYNEQFF

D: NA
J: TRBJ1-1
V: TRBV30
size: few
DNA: TGTGCCTGGGGACGGTTGAACACTGAAGCTTTCTTT
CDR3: CAWGRLNTEAFF

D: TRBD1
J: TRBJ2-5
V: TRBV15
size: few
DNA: TGTGCCACCAGTCTGGACAGGGAGACCCAGTACTTC
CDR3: CATSLDRETQYF

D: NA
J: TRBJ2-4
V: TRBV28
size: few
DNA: TGTGCCAGCAGTTTGGGAAGGGTACAAAACATTCAGTACTTC
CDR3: CASSLGRVQNIQYF

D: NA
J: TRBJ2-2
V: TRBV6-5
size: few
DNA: TGTGCCAGCAGTGAAGTGGGTAGGGAGCTGTTTTTT
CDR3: CASSEVGRELFF

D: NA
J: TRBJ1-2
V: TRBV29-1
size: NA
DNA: TGCAGCGTTGCCAGGGGAGACTATGGCTACACCTTC
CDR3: CSVARGDYGYTF

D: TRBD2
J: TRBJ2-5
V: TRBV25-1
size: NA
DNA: TGTGCCAGCCCCCGGGAGGCAGAGACCCAGTACTTC
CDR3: CASPREAETQYF